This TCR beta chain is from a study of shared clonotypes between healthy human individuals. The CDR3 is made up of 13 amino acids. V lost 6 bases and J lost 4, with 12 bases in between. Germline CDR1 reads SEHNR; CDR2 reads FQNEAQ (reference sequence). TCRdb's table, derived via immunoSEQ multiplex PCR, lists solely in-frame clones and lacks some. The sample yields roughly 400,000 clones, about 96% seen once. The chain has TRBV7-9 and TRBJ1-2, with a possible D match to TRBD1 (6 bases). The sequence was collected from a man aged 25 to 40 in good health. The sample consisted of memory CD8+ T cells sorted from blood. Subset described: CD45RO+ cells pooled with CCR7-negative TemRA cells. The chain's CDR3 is CASSSGQTYGYTF. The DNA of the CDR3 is TGTGCCAGCAGTTCCGGACAGACCTATGGCTACACCTTC.